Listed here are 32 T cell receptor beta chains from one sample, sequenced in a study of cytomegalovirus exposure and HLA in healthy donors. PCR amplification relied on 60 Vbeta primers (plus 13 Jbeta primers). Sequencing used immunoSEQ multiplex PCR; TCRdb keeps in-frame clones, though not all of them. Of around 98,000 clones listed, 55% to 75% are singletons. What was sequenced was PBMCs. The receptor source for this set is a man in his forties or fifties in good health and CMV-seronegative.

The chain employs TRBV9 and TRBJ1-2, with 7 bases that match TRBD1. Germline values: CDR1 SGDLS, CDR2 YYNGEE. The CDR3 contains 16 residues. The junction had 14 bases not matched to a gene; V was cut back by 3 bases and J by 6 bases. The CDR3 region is CASSGGTAIADHGYTF. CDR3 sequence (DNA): TGTGCCAGCAGCGGCGGGACAGCCATTGCTGACCATGGCTACACCTTC.

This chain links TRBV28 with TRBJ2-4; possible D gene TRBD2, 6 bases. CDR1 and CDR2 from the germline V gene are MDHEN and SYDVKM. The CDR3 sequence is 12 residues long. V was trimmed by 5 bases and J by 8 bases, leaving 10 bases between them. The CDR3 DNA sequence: TGTGCCAGCAGTGGGGACTTGGACATTCAGTACTTC. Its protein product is CASSGDLDIQYF.

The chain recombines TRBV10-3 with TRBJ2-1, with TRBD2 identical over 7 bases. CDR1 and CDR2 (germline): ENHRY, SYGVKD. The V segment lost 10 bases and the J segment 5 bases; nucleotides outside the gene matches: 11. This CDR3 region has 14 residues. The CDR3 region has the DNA TGTGCCAGTGGAACGGGAGGCCTTCACAATGAGCAGTTCTTC. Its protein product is CASGTGGLHNEQFF.

Here the CDR3 reads CASSLGEGLGYTF. DNA for the CDR3: TGTGCCAGCAGCTTAGGAGAGGGTCTTGGCTACACCTTC. The J gene is TRBJ1-2, the V gene TRBV7-2; D remains ambiguous. The V and J ends lost 1 base and 7 bases respectively, with 10 bases between them. This CDR3 region has 13 residues. Germline V gene data show CDR1 as SGHTA and CDR2 as FQGNSA.

Written as DNA, the CDR3 is TGCAGCGTCGCGGGGTCAGCTAATGAAAAACTGTTTTTT. Protein: CSVAGSANEKLFF. This rearrangement joins TRBV29-1 to TRBJ1-4, with D unresolved. This CDR3 region has 13 residues. CDR1 SQVTM and CDR2 ANQGSEA come from the germline V gene. Between the trimmed V and J ends, which lost 6 bases and 3 bases, there was a span of 11 bases.

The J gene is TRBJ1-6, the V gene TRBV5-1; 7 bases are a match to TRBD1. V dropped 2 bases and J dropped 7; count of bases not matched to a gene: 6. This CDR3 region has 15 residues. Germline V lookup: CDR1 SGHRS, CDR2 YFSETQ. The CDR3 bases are TGCGCCAGCAGCTTTGGTGACAGGGTAAATTCACCCCTCCACTTT. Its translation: CASSFGDRVNSPLHF.

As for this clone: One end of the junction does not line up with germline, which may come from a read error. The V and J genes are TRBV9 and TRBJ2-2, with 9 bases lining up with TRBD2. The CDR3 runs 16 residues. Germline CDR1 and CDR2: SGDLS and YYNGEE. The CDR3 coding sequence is TGTGCCAGCAGCGAGGGGGCGGGGGGGGGCACCGGGGAGCTGGTTTTT. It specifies CASSEGAGGGTGELVF.

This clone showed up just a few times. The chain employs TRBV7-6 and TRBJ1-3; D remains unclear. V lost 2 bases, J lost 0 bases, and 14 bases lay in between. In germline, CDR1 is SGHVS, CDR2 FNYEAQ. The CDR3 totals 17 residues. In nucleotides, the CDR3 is TGTGCCAGCAGCTTAAATCCCGCGGGGTCCTCTGGAAACACCATATATTTT. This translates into CASSLNPAGSSGNTIYF.

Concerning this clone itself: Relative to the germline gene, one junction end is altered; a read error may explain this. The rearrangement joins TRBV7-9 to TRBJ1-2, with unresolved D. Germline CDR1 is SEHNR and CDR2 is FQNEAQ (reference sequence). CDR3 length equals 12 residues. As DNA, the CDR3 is TGTTCCAGCAGCCCCCAGTACTATGGCTACACCTTC. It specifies CSSSPQYYGYTF. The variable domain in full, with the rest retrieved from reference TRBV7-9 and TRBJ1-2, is DTGVSQNPRHKITKRGQNVTFRCDPISEHNRLYWYRQTLGQGPEFLTYFQNEAQLEKSRLLSDRFSAERPKGSFSTLEIQRTEQGDSAMYLCSSSPQYYGYTFGSGTRLTVV.

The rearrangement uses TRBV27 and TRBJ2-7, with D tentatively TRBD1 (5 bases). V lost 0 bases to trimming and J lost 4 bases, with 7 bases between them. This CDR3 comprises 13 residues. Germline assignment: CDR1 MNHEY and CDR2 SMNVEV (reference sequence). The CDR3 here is CASSLSKGYEQYF. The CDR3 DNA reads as TGTGCCAGCAGTTTATCGAAGGGGTACGAGCAGTACTTC.

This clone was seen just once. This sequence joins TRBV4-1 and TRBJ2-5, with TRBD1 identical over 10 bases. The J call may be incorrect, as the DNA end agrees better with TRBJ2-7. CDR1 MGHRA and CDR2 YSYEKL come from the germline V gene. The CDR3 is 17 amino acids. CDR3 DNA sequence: TGCGCCAGCAGCCAAGCCAGCAGCGGACAGGGGGGATACGAGCAGTACTTC. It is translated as CASSQASSGQGGYEQYF.

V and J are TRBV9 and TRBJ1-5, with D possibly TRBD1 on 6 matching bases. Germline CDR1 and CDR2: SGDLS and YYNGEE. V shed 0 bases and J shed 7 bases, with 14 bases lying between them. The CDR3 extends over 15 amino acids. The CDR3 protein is CASSVGTARGQPQHF. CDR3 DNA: TGTGCCAGCAGCGTAGGGACAGCCCGGGGACAGCCCCAGCATTTT.

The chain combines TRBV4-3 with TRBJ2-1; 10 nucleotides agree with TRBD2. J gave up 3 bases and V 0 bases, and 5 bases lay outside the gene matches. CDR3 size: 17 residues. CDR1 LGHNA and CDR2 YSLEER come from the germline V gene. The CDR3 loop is CASSQDVIAGGYNEQFF. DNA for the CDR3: TGCGCCAGCAGCCAAGATGTGATAGCGGGGGGCTACAATGAGCAGTTCTTC.

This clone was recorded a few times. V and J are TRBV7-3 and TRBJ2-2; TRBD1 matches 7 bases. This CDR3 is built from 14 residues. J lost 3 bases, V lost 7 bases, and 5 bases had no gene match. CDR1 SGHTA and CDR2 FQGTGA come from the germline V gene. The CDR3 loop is CASIGTDYTGELFF. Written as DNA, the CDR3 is TGTGCCAGCATCGGGACAGACTACACCGGGGAGCTGTTTTTT.

CDR3 protein: CASSHGTGAYEQYF. CDR3 nucleotides: TGTGCCAGCAGCCACGGGACAGGGGCCTACGAGCAGTACTTC. The chain uses TRBV5-6 and TRBJ2-7; 10 bases align to TRBD1. V shed 4 bases, J shed 2 bases, and the junction held 3 bases outside the gene matches. This CDR3 comprises 14 residues. Germline CDR1 SGHDT, CDR2 YYEEEE. Variable domain in full (rest from reference TRBV5-6 and TRBJ2-7): DAGVTQSPTHLIKTRGQQVTLRCSPKSGHDTVSWYQQALGQGPQFIFQYYEEEERQRGNFPDRFSGHQFPNYSSELNVNALLLGDSALYLCASSHGTGAYEQYFGPGTRLTVT.

CDR3 sequence: CASSSPQGAGGYTF. In DNA, the CDR3 is TGTGCCAGCAGCTCCCCACAGGGGGCGGGGGGCTACACCTTC. The chain has TRBV7-2 and TRBJ1-2, with 9 bases identical to TRBD1. This CDR3 region has 14 residues. Germline V CDR1 and CDR2: SGHTA, FQGNSA. Trimming cost V 4 bases and J 8 bases; bases outside gene matches: 8.

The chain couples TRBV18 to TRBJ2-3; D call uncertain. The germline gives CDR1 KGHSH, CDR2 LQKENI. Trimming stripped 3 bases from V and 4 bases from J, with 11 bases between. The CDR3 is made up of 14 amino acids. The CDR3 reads CASSPRLGPDTQYF. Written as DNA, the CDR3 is TGTGCCAGCTCACCGCGCCTGGGCCCAGATACGCAGTATTTT.

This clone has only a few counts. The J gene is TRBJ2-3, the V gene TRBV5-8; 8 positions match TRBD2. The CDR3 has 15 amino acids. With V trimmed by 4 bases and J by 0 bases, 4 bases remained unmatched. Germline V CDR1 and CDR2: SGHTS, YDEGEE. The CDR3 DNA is TGTGCCAGCAGCCTAGCGGGCCTTAGCACAGATACGCAGTATTTT. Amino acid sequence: CASSLAGLSTDTQYF.

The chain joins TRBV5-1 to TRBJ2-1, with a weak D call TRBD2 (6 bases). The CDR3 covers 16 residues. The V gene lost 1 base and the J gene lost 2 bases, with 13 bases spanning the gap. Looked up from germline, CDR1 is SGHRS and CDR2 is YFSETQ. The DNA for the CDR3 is TGCGCCAGCAGCTTGATGGCGGGGAACGCCTACAATGAGCAGTTCTTC. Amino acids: CASSLMAGNAYNEQFF.

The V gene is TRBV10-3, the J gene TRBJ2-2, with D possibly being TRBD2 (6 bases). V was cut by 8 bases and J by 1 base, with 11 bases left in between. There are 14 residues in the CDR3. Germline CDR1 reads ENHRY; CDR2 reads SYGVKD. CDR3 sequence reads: CAILRDLNTGELFF. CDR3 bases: TGTGCCATCCTCCGGGACTTGAACACCGGGGAGCTGTTTTTT.

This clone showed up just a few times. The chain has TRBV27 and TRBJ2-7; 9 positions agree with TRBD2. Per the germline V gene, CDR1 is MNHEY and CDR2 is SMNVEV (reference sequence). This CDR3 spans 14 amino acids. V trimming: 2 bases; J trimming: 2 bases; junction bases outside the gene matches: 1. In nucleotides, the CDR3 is TGTGCCAGCAGTTTAACTAGCGGGCCCTACGAGCAGTACTTC. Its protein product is CASSLTSGPYEQYF.

CDR3 sequence reads: CASTKGLAGDEQFF. In DNA form, the CDR3 reads TGCGCCAGCACAAAGGGACTAGCGGGAGATGAGCAGTTCTTC. The rearrangement uses TRBV5-1 and TRBJ2-1, with 14 nucleotides matching TRBD2. CDR1 is SGHRS, CDR2 YFSETQ, per germline. The trim removed 6 bases at V and 8 bases at J, leaving 4 bases unmatched. The CDR3 is 14 amino acids. Full variable domain (missing parts from reference TRBV5-1 and TRBJ2-1): KAGVTQTPRYLIKTRGQQVTLSCSPISGHRSVSWYQQTPGQGLQFLFEYFSETQRNKGNFPGRFSGRQFSNSRSEMNVSTLELGDSALYLCASTKGLAGDEQFFGPGTRLTVL.

CDR3: CANAQWAGETQYF. CDR3 bases: TGTGCCAACGCACAGTGGGCAGGGGAGACCCAGTACTTC. The chain is built from TRBV2 and TRBJ2-5; D perhaps matches TRBD1 (5 bases). The germline V gene encodes CDR1 SNHLY and CDR2 FYNNEI. V dropped 10 bases and J dropped 5 bases, with 17 bases sitting between them. This CDR3 spans 13 amino acids.

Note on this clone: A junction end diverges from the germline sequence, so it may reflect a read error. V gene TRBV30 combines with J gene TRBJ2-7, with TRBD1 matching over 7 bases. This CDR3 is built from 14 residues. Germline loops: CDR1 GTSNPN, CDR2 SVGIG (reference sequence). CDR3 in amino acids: CAWRPRDSVLRFDF. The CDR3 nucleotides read TGTGCCTGGAGACCCCGGGACAGCGTCCTCAGATTCGACTTC.

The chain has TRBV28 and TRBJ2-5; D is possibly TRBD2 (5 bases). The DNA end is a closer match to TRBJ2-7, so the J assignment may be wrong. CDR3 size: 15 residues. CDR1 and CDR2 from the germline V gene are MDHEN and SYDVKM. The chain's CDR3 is CASNEPGKVFDEQYF. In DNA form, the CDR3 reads TGTGCCAGCAATGAACCGGGAAAGGTCTTCGACGAGCAGTACTTC.

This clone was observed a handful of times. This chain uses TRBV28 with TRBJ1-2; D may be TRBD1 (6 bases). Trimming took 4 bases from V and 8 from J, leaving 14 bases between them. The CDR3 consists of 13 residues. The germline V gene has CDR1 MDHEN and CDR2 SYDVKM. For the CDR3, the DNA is TGTGCCAGCAGTTCAAAACAGGGTAGCGGCTACACCTTC. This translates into CASSSKQGSGYTF.

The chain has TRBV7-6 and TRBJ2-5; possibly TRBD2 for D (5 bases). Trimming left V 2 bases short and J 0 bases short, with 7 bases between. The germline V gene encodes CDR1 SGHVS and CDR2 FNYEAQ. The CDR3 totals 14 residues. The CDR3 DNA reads TGTGCCAGCAGCTTAAGGAGGAACCAAGAGACCCAGTACTTC. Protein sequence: CASSLRRNQETQYF. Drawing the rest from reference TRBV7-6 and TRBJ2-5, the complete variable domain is GAGVSQSPRYKVTKRGQDVALRCDPISGHVSLYWYRQALGQGPEFLTYFNYEAQQDKSGLPNDRFSAERPEGSISTLTIQRTEQRDSAMYRCASSLRRNQETQYFGPGTRLLVL.

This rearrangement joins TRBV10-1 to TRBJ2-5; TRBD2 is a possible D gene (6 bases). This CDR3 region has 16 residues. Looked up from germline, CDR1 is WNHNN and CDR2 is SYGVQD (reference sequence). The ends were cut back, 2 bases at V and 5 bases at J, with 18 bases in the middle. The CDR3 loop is CASSERRAGRQETQYF. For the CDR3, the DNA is TGCGCCAGCAGTGAGCGTCGGGCGGGAAGACAGGAGACCCAGTACTTC.

This chain's CDR3 is CASSFGTGRDTEAFF. CDR3 nucleotides: TGTGCCAGCAGCTTTGGTACAGGGCGGGACACTGAAGCTTTCTTT. The chain employs TRBV5-5 and TRBJ1-1, with D possibly being TRBD1 (6 bases). CDR3 size: 15 residues. Germline CDR1 reads SGHKS; CDR2 reads YYEKEE (reference sequence). V lost 2 bases to trimming and J lost 3 bases, with 14 bases between them. Filled out from reference TRBV5-5 and TRBJ1-1, the complete variable domain reads DAGVTQSPTHLIKTRGQQVTLRCSPISGHKSVSWYQQVLGQGPQFIFQYYEKEERGRGNFPDRFSARQFPNYSSELNVNALLLGDSALYLCASSFGTGRDTEAFFGQGTRLTVV.

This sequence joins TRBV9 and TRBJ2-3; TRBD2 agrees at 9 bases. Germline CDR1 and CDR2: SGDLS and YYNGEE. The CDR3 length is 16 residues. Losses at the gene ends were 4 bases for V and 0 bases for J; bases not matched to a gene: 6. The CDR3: CASSPRLAASTDTQYF. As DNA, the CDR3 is TGTGCCAGCAGCCCTCGACTAGCGGCTAGCACAGATACGCAGTATTTT. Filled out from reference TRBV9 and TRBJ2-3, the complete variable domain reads DSGVTQTPKHLITATGQRVTLRCSPRSGDLSVYWYQQSLDQGLQFLIQYYNGEERAKGNILERFSAQQFPDLHSELNLSSLELGDSALYFCASSPRLAASTDTQYFGPGTRLTVL.

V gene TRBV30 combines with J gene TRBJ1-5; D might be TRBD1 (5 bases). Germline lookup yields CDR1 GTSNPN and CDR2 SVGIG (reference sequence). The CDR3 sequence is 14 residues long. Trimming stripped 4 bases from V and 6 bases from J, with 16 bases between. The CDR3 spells CAWKTRVGGQPQHF. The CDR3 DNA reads TGTGCCTGGAAAACTCGTGTGGGGGGTCAGCCCCAGCATTTT.

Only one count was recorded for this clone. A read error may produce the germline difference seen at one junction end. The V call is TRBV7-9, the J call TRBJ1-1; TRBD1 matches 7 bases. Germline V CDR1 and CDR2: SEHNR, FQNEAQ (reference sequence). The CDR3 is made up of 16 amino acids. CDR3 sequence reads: CASSIALGQVGAEAFF. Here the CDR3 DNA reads TGTGCCAGCAGCATAGCGCTAGGACAGGTCGGAGCTGAAGCTTTCTTT.